The source of this T cell receptor (beta chain) is a study of T cell repertoires in cytomegalovirus infection. The wider study: Through public TCR beta signatures, both CMV infection and matching HLA type were indicated.

The CDR3 is 13 residues long. The ends lost 6 bases at V and 5 bases at J; junction bases unmatched: 6. The germline V gene has CDR1 SQVTM and CDR2 ANQGSEA. This clonotype was recorded a few times. TCRdb reprocessed the reads with MiXCR, giving one entry per CDR3 protein. The sample carries roughly 150,000 distinct CDR3 sequences, around a quarter recorded once. This clonotype was obtained from a human donor in good health (CMV status not recorded). Some clones in this sample may be carry-over from other donors' samples. The V and J genes are TRBV29-1 and TRBJ2-2; TRBD1 matches at 7 bases. What was sequenced was PBMCs. CDR3 in DNA: TGCAGCGTAGCCTTACAGGGGACCGGGGAGCTGTTTTTT. Translating gives CSVALQGTGELFF.